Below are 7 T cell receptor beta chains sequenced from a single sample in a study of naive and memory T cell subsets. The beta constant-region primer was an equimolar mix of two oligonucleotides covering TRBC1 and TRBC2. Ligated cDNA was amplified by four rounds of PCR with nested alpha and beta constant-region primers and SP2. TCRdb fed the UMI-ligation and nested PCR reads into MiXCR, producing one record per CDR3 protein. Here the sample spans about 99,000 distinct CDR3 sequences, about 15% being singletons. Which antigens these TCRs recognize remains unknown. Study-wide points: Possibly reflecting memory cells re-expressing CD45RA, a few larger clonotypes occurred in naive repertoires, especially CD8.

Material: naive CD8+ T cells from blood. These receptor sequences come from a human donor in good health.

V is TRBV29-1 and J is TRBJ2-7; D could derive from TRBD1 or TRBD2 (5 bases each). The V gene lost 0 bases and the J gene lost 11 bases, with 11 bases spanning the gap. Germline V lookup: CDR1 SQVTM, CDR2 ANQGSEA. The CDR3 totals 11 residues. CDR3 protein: CSVEDRGAEYF. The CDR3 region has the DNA TGCAGCGTTGAAGATAGAGGGGCAGAGTACTTC.

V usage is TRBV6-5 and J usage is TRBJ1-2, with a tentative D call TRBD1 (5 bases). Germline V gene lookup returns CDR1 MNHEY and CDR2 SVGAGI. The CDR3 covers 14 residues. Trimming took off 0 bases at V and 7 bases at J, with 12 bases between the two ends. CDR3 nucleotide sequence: TGTGCCAGCAGTTACTCGACGGGACCCTTTGGCTACACCTTC. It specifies CASSYSTGPFGYTF.

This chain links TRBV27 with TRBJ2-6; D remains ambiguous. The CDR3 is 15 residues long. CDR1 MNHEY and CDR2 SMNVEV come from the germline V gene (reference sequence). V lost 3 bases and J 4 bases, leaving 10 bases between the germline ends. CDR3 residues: CASSLGTSGANVLTF. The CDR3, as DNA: TGTGCCAGCAGTTTGGGAACCTCCGGGGCCAACGTCCTGACTTTC.

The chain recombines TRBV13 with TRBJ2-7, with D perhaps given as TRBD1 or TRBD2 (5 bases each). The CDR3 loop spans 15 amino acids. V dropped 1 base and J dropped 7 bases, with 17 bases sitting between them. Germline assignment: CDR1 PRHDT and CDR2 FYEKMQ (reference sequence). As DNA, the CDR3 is TGTGCCAGCAGCTTAGTCCCGACAGACTACGTGGAGCAGTACTTC. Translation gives CASSLVPTDYVEQYF.

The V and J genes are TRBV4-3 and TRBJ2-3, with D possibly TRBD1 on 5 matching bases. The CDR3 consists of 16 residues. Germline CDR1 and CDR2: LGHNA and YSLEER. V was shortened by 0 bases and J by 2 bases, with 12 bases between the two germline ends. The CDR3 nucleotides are TGCGCCAGCAGCCAAGATGACAGCGATCTCACAGATACGCAGTATTTT. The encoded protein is CASSQDDSDLTDTQYF.

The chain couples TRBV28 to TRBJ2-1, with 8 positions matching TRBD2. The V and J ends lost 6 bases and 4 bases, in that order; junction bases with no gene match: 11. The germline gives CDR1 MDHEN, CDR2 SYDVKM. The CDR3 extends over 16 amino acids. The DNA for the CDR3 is TGTGCCAGCAGCCGTAACCTCGGGGGGGCTTACAATGAGCAGTTCTTC. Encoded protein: CASSRNLGGAYNEQFF.

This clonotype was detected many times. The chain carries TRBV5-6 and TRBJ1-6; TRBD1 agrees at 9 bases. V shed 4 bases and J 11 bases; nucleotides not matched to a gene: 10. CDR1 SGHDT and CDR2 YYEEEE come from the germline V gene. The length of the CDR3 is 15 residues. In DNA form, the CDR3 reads TGTGCCAGCAGCCTGAAGACAGGGGGGGATACACCCCTCCACTTT. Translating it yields CASSLKTGGDTPLHF.